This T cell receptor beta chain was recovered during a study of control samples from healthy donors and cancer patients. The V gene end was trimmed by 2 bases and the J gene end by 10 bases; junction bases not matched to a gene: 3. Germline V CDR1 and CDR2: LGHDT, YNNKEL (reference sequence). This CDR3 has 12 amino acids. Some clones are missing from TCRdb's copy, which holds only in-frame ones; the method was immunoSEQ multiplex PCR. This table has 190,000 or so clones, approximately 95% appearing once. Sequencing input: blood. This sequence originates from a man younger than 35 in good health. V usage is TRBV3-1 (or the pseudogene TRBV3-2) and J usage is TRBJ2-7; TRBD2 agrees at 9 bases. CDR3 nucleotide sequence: TGTGCCAGCAGCCAAATGACTAGCGGACAGTACTTC. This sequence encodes CASSQMTSGQYF.